A selection of T cell receptor beta chains follows, all from one sample in a study of sequential checkpoint blockade in melanoma. Method: immunoSEQ multiplex PCR; TCRdb's copy keeps in-frame clones and lacks some. The table records tens of thousands of clones, around 90% of them present only once. Source: CD8+ T cells sorted from blood (inferred from file names), taken from a patient given nivolumab and ipilimumab in sequence. These receptors were taken from a human donor with melanoma. Each CDR3 is given with its conserved first and last residue. A D gene is named only where the DNA matches it firmly. Part of the rows lack a size; the others show once, few, many or a class for expanded clones.

D gene,J gene,clone size,V gene,CDR3 length,CDR3 protein,CDR3 DNA
-,TRBJ2-7,-,TRBV4-2,13,CASSQPGDVEQYF,TGTGCCAGCAGCCAGCCAGGGGATGTCGAGCAGTACTTC
-,TRBJ2-7,once,TRBV29-1,13,CSVVVRGSYEQYF,TGCAGCGTTGTGGTCAGGGGCTCCTACGAGCAGTACTTC
TRBD2,TRBJ2-7,few,TRBV6-6,13,CASSWGLDYEQYF,TGTGCCAGCAGTTGGGGACTAGACTACGAGCAGTACTTC
-,TRBJ1-1,-,TRBV28,14,CASSLYRVETEAFF,TGTGCCAGCAGTTTATACAGGGTGGAGACTGAAGCTTTCTTT
-,TRBJ1-2,once,TRBV28,13,CASSFRQNDGYTF,TGTGCCAGCAGTTTTCGCCAGAATGATGGCTACACCTTC
TRBD1,TRBJ1-4,few,TRBV11-2,16,CASSPGPGTGDEKLFF,TGTGCCAGCAGTCCTGGACCTGGGACAGGGGATGAAAAACTGTTTTTT
-,TRBJ2-3,-,TRBV7-9,14,CASSLPGPEDTQYF,TGTGCCAGCAGCTTACCAGGGCCGGAAGATACGCAGTATTTT
-,TRBJ1-5,-,TRBV27,15,CASSLFGQSNQPQHF,TGTGCCAGCAGTTTATTCGGACAGAGTAATCAGCCCCAGCATTTT
TRBD1,TRBJ2-1,-,TRBV9,13,CASSPLRGNEQFF,TGTGCCAGCAGCCCACTCAGGGGGAATGAGCAGTTCTTC
TRBD2,TRBJ2-7,-,TRBV28,17,CASQQTSGRAREYEQYF,TGTGCCAGCCAACAGACTAGCGGGAGGGCCAGGGAGTACGAGCAGTACTTC
-,TRBJ2-1,-,TRBV9,17,CASSIGRTSVAYNEQFF,TGTGCCAGCAGCATAGGAAGGACTTCCGTCGCCTACAATGAGCAGTTCTTC
-,TRBJ1-2,-,TRBV9,13,CASSVTSNYGYTF,TGTGCCAGCAGCGTAACTTCGAACTATGGCTACACCTTC
-,TRBJ1-2,-,TRBV5-5,13,CASSLGGGHGYTF,TGTGCCAGCAGCTTGGGTGGTGGGCATGGCTACACCTTC
-,TRBJ1-3,few,TRBV6-6,14,CASSYGRSGNTIYF,TGTGCCAGCAGTTACGGCAGGTCTGGAAACACCATATATTTT
-,TRBJ2-1,-,TRBV27,12,CASSPRGIKQFF,TGTGCCAGCAGTCCTCGGGGGATTAAGCAGTTCTTC
-,TRBJ1-2,-,TRBV2,12,CASGTVNYGYTF,TGTGCCAGCGGGACTGTTAACTATGGCTACACCTTC
TRBD2,TRBJ2-7,once,TRBV13,16,CASSQGLAGVPYEQYF,TGTGCCAGCAGCCAGGGACTAGCGGGCGTTCCCTACGAGCAGTACTTC
TRBD1,TRBJ1-2,few,TRBV28,14,CASRSKTGGSGYTF,TGTGCCAGCAGATCCAAGACAGGGGGCAGCGGCTACACCTTC
TRBD1,TRBJ2-7,-,TRBV19,14,CASSATGGSYEQYF,TGTGCCAGTAGTGCGACAGGGGGATCCTACGAGCAGTACTTC
-,TRBJ2-3,-,TRBV6-1,13,CASSFGDKYTQYF,TGTGCCAGCAGTTTCGGGGACAAATATACGCAGTATTTT
TRBD2,TRBJ2-5,-,TRBV4-1,17,CASSQVAGGAGGETQYF,TGCGCCAGCAGCCAGGTAGCGGGGGGGGCCGGAGGGGAGACCCAGTACTTC
TRBD1,TRBJ2-7,-,TRBV28,15,CASSLGTGPSYEQYF,TGTGCCAGCAGTTTAGGGACAGGCCCTTCCTACGAGCAGTACTTC
TRBD2,TRBJ2-2,-,TRBV11-2,15,CASSPRTSFIGELFF,TGTGCCAGCAGCCCCCGGACTAGTTTCATCGGGGAGCTGTTTTTT
TRBD2,TRBJ2-7,-,TRBV7-9,12,CASSSWGGEQYF,TGTGCCAGCAGCTCTTGGGGGGGCGAGCAGTACTTC
TRBD1,TRBJ2-7,-,TRBV7-9,13,CASSDVRGIEQYF,TGTGCCAGCAGCGACGTCAGGGGGATAGAGCAGTACTTC
TRBD2,TRBJ2-1,-,TRBV15,14,CATSSGRPYNEQFF,TGTGCCACCAGCAGCGGGAGGCCTTACAATGAGCAGTTCTTC
-,TRBJ2-7,-,TRBV27,14,CASSGQSSSYEQYF,TGTGCCAGCAGTGGACAGTCTTCCTCCTACGAGCAGTACTTC
TRBD1,TRBJ1-1,-,TRBV19,14,CASSIQGGKTEAFF,TGTGCCAGTAGTATCCAGGGGGGCAAGACTGAAGCTTTCTTT
TRBD1,TRBJ1-1,-,TRBV10-3,17,CAISEGQGAFENTEAFF,TGTGCCATCAGTGAGGGACAGGGGGCTTTTGAGAACACTGAAGCTTTCTTT
TRBD1,TRBJ1-1,-,TRBV28,15,CASSFETGGGTEAFF,TGTGCCAGCAGTTTCGAAACAGGGGGTGGCACTGAAGCTTTCTTT
-,TRBJ1-4,-,TRBV15,17,CATSRDMGQTPNEKLFF,TGTGCCACCAGCAGAGATATGGGGCAGACCCCAAATGAAAAACTGTTTTTT
TRBD2,TRBJ2-1,-,TRBV19,16,CASLPWAGGPSDEQFF,TGTGCCAGCCTCCCCTGGGCGGGAGGGCCAAGTGATGAGCAGTTCTTC
TRBD2,TRBJ2-5,-,TRBV13,19,CASSFRGGWGLAGVETQYF,TGTGCCAGCAGCTTTAGGGGGGGGTGGGGACTAGCGGGAGTGGAGACCCAGTACTTC
-,TRBJ1-5,-,TRBV5-5,14,CASSLAGSGQPQHF,TGTGCCAGCAGCTTGGCAGGGTCGGGTCAGCCCCAGCATTTT
TRBD1,TRBJ1-1,-,TRBV7-8,13,CASRGTETTEAFF,TGTGCCAGCAGGGGGACAGAAACAACCGAAGCTTTCTTT
-,TRBJ1-4,once,TRBV27,12,CASSFANEKLFF,TGTGCCAGCAGTTTCGCTAATGAAAAACTGTTTTTT
TRBD1,TRBJ2-7,-,TRBV7-2,15,CASSGSGQLFYEQYF,TGTGCCAGCAGCGGGTCGGGACAGCTTTTCTACGAGCAGTACTTC
TRBD1,TRBJ2-2,once,TRBV5-1,21,CASSLEIWGSGTGDNTGELFF,TGCGCCAGCAGCTTGGAAATATGGGGTTCCGGGACAGGGGACAACACCGGGGAGCTGTTTTTT
TRBD2,TRBJ2-2,-,TRBV7-6,19,CASSPKGGAGGCGTGELFF,TGTGCCAGCAGCCCAAAAGGTGGGGCGGGAGGTTGTGGCACCGGGGAGCTGTTTTTT
TRBD1,TRBJ2-5,-,TRBV4-3,15,CASSQGTGGLETQYF,TGCGCCAGCAGCCAAGGGACAGGGGGTTTGGAGACCCAGTACTTC
TRBD2,TRBJ2-1,-,TRBV7-3,16,CASSLIAGGLYNEQFF,TGTGCCAGCAGCCTTATAGCGGGGGGCCTCTACAATGAGCAGTTCTTC
TRBD1,TRBJ2-3,-,TRBV15,13,CATSPRGTDTQYF,TGTGCCACCAGCCCCAGGGGGACAGATACGCAGTATTTT
TRBD1,TRBJ1-3,-,TRBV6-4,16,CASSEGSRGPGNTIYF,TGTGCCAGCAGTGAGGGAAGCAGGGGGCCAGGAAACACCATATATTTT
TRBD1,TRBJ2-1,-,TRBV4-1,15,CASSPPGTGLNEQFF,TGCGCCAGCAGCCCCCCCGGGACAGGGCTTAATGAGCAGTTCTTC
TRBD1,TRBJ1-5,-,TRBV23-1,18,CASSPTCRDRYSNQPQHF,TGCGCCAGCAGTCCAACCTGCCGGGACAGGTATAGCAATCAGCCCCAGCATTTT
-,TRBJ2-6,-,TRBV5-6,15,CASSVSGVGANVLTF,TGTGCCAGCAGCGTCTCAGGGGTCGGGGCCAACGTCCTGACTTTC
TRBD2,TRBJ2-1,-,TRBV15,16,CATSPLTAGPYNEQFF,TGTGCCACCAGCCCTCTTACAGCGGGACCGTACAATGAGCAGTTCTTC
-,TRBJ2-7,-,TRBV29-1,13,CSVVGPPRYEQYF,TGCAGCGTTGTTGGGCCCCCCCGCTACGAGCAGTACTTC
TRBD1,TRBJ1-2,-,TRBV6-5,15,CASSFGQGVYHGYTF,TGTGCCAGCAGTTTTGGACAGGGAGTTTATCATGGCTACACCTTC
-,TRBJ1-2,-,TRBV29-1,13,CSVPGVANYGYTF,TGCAGCGTACCAGGGGTGGCTAACTATGGCTACACCTTC